A selection of T cell receptor beta chains follows, all from one sample in a study of sequential checkpoint blockade in melanoma. TCRdb keeps only in-frame clones here, not all; method: immunoSEQ multiplex PCR. The sample shows more than 9,500 clones, roughly 76% of them seen only once. The source was CD8+ T cells sorted from blood (inferred from file names), collected from a patient given nivolumab and ipilimumab in sequence. The receptors were gathered from a human donor with melanoma. Each CDR3 is given with its conserved first and last residue. A D gene is named only where the DNA matches it firmly. Some rows mark clone size as missing; the rest say once, few, many or name a class of expanded clone.

d_gene	j_gene	v_gene	abundance	CDR3nt	CDR3aa
NA	TRBJ2-3	TRBV30	NA	TGTGCGCGGAGAGGAGGGGTGGCGGCAGATACGCAGTATTTT	CARRGGVAADTQYF
NA	TRBJ2-2	TRBV2	NA	TGTGCCAGCAGCTCTCTAGGCACCGGGGAGCTGTTTTTT	CASSSLGTGELFF
NA	TRBJ1-5	TRBV15	NA	TGTGCCACCAGCAGAGATCGCGGAAGCAATCAGCCCCAGCATTTT	CATSRDRGSNQPQHF
TRBD2	TRBJ2-7	TRBV4-2	NA	TGTGCCAGCAGCCAAGATGGGACTAGCGGGAGTTGGTACGAGCAGTACTTC	CASSQDGTSGSWYEQYF
NA	TRBJ1-5	TRBV27	NA	TGTGCCAGCAGTTCTAAACGGATACAGGGCCAGCCCCAGCATTTT	CASSSKRIQGQPQHF
NA	TRBJ1-5	TRBV27	NA	TGTGCCAGCAGTTTATTGGGCGGGGTCAATCAGCCCCAGCATTTT	CASSLLGGVNQPQHF
TRBD1	TRBJ1-1	TRBV2	few	TGTGCCAGCAGTGCAGGACAGGGGACCACTGAAGCTTTCTTT	CASSAGQGTTEAFF
NA	TRBJ1-2	TRBV4-1	NA	TGCGCCAGCAGCCAAGTTAACAGTCACTATGGCTACACCTTC	CASSQVNSHYGYTF
NA	TRBJ1-2	TRBV29-1	NA	TGCAGCGTTCCTGCTTCCGGGAGCTATGGCTACACCTTC	CSVPASGSYGYTF
NA	TRBJ1-2	TRBV4-1	NA	TGCGCCAGCAGCCAAGATCGGGGGTCTGATGGCTACACCTTC	CASSQDRGSDGYTF
NA	TRBJ2-1	TRBV27	NA	TGTGCCAGCAGTTGGGCCCCCGAGGGGGAAGGTGAGCAGTTCTTC	CASSWAPEGEGEQFF
TRBD1	TRBJ1-6	TRBV4-1	NA	TGCGCCAGCAGCCAAGCCTCGACAGGGCCTAATTCACCCCTCCACTTT	CASSQASTGPNSPLHF
NA	TRBJ2-7	TRBV28	NA	TGTGCCAGCAGCCTAAATACTATTGCAAGCTCCTACGAGCAGTACTTC	CASSLNTIASSYEQYF
NA	TRBJ2-2	TRBV6-1	NA	TGTGCCAGCAGTGACAGTGAAACCGGGGAGCTGTTTTTT	CASSDSETGELFF
TRBD1	TRBJ1-2	TRBV7-9	NA	TGTGCCAGCAGCTCACCCGGGACAGGGAACTATGGCTACACCTTC	CASSSPGTGNYGYTF
NA	TRBJ2-7	TRBV2	NA	TGTGCCAGCAGGGACATAGCAGCCTACGAGCAGTACTTC	CASRDIAAYEQYF
NA	TRBJ2-2	TRBV6-5	NA	TGTGCCAGCAGTTACAACAGGCCCGGGGAGCTGTTTTTT	CASSYNRPGELFF
TRBD2	TRBJ2-1	TRBV27	NA	TGTGCCACCAAAGACGGGACTAGCGGGTACACCTACAATGAGCAGTTCTTC	CATKDGTSGYTYNEQFF
TRBD2	TRBJ2-7	TRBV29-1	NA	TGCAGCGTTGAAGATCGAATAGCGGGGGCCTACGAGCAGTACTTC	CSVEDRIAGAYEQYF
NA	TRBJ1-5	TRBV7-4	NA	TGTGCCAGCAGCTTCGTGCGAGGATCGACGGGACAGCCCCAGCATTTT	CASSFVRGSTGQPQHF